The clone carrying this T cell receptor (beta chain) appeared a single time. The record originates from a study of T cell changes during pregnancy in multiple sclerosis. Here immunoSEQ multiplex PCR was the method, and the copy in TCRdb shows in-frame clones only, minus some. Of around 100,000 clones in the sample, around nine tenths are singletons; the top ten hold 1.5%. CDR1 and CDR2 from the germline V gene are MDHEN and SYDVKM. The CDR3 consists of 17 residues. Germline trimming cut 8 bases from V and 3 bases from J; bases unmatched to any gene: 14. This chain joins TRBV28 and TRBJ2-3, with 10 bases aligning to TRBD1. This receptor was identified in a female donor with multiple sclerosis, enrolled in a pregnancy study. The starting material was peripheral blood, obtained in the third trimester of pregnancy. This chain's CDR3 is CASLSPGDRGMTDTQYF. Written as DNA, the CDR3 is TGTGCCAGCCTATCCCCGGGGGACAGGGGCATGACAGATACGCAGTATTTT.